The table lists the clone carrying this T cell receptor beta chain with many counts. Amplified regions were TCR beta CDR3 sequences from RNA transcripts. Researchers ran a first-round RT-PCR on the TCR CDR3 using the HTBI primer set. In TCRdb, the multiplex PCR reads were re-called with MiXCR into one record per CDR3 protein. The sample has 650,000 to 800,000 distinct CDR3 sequences; 45% are singletons. This entry belongs to a study of T cells in Graves' hyperthyroidism and ophthalmopathy. Sequencing input: peripheral blood or thyroid tissue (not recorded which). This TCR was recovered from an adult man with Graves' disease, either hyperthyroidism or ophthalmopathy (not recorded which).

The CDR3 loop is CASSRLATGELFF. The CDR3 region has the DNA TGTGCCAGCAGCAGACTGGCGACCGGGGAGCTGTTTTTT. This chain connects TRBV7-9 to TRBJ2-2; D is uncertain. Deletions cut 5 bases from V and 5 bases from J, with 9 bases between. Germline CDR1 and CDR2: SEHNR and FQNEAQ (reference sequence). The CDR3 extends over 13 amino acids.